This T cell receptor beta chain was documented in a study of cytomegalovirus exposure and HLA in healthy donors. Study-wide context: Earlier findings included some 100 million unique TCR beta sequences obtained from around 180 million T cells. Study-level results: Altogether, 160 or so TCR beta chains were recorded as cytomegalovirus-associated.

Healthy people donating bone marrow made up the donors. PCR amplification relied on 60 Vbeta primers (plus 13 Jbeta primers). Measured with immunoSEQ multiplex PCR; TCRdb has only the in-frame clones, and not every one. The repertoire has some 170,000 clones, around 79% of them found once; the top ten carry under 8%. On this clone: Its antigen remains unknown.

Germline V gene sequence: CDR1 SNHLY, CDR2 FYNNEI. The trim removed 5 bases at V and 0 bases at J, leaving 2 bases unmatched. There are 15 residues in the CDR3. This chain joins TRBV2 and TRBJ2-1; 9 bases agree with TRBD2. This TCR came from a man aged 35 to 55 in good health and CMV-seropositive. Sequencing input: PBMCs. In nucleotides, the CDR3 is TGTGCCAGCAGTCAGACTAGCGGCTCCTACAATGAGCAGTTCTTC. This translates into CASSQTSGSYNEQFF. Full variable domain (remainder filled in from reference TRBV2 and TRBJ2-1): EPEVTQTPSHQVTQMGQEVILRCVPISNHLYFYWYRQILGQKVEFLVSFYNNEISEKSEIFDDQFSVERPDGSNFTLKIRSTKLEDSAMYFCASSQTSGSYNEQFFGPGTRLTVL.